These 21 T cell receptor beta chains were all obtained from the same sample, sequenced in a study of blood T cells in healthy people across ages. The second PCR ran roughly 7 to 12 cycles with a sample-barcoded 5' primer and J-beta primers. Each CDR3 protein gets one entry after TCRdb re-called the 5' RACE reads with MiXCR. The table shows about a million distinct CDR3 sequences, with about 53% occurring only once. Sequencing was carried out using blood. Receptors originate from a woman aged 60-75 years in good health.

The V call is TRBV7-2, the J call TRBJ2-5; no definite D call. There are 14 residues in the CDR3. V shed 5 bases and J shed 0 bases, with 10 bases lying between them. Germline CDR1 reads SGHTA; CDR2 reads FQGNSA. The CDR3 loop is CASSPGRYQETQYF. The CDR3, as DNA: TGTGCCAGCAGCCCAGGACGGTACCAAGAGACCCAGTACTTC.

The rearrangement links TRBV6-5 to TRBJ1-2; D remains unclear. Germline CDR1 MNHEY, CDR2 SVGAGI. V lost 0 bases and J 6 bases, leaving 8 bases between the germline ends. This CDR3 has 13 residues. CDR3 nucleotide sequence: TGTGCCAGCAGTTACTCCCTGCGTCATGGCTACACCTTC. It codes for CASSYSLRHGYTF.

This clonotype was observed once. The chain couples TRBV27 to TRBJ2-4; D is undetermined. The better agreement between TRBJ2-7 and the DNA end casts doubt on the J call. The CDR3 is 14 residues long. CDR1 is MNHEY, CDR2 SMNVEV, per germline (reference sequence). CDR3 region: CASSPSVGAYEQYF. In nucleotides, the CDR3 is TGTGCCAGCAGCCCCTCTGTAGGTGCGTACGAGCAGTACTTC.

This clonotype was picked up a small number of times. The chain carries TRBV7-9 and TRBJ2-7; 9 bases map to TRBD2. Germline-derived CDR1 and CDR2 are SEHNR and FQNEAQ (reference sequence). This CDR3 region has 15 residues. V lost 1 base to trimming and J lost 3 bases; unmatched junction nucleotides: 4. CDR3 loop: CASSLGASGDYEQYF. The CDR3 nucleotides are TGTGCCAGCAGCTTAGGCGCTAGCGGGGACTACGAGCAGTACTTC.

V is TRBV7-2 and J is TRBJ2-1; 8 bases match TRBD1. The trim removed 4 bases at V and 6 bases at J, leaving 5 bases unmatched. This CDR3 has 14 residues. Looked up from germline, CDR1 is SGHTA and CDR2 is FQGNSA. The CDR3 sequence is CASSSGQALNEQFF. In DNA form, the CDR3 reads TGTGCCAGCAGCTCGGGACAGGCGCTCAATGAGCAGTTCTTC.

This chain uses TRBV5-1 with TRBJ2-1; D ambiguous. The CDR3 is made up of 11 amino acids. Germline values: CDR1 SGHRS, CDR2 YFSETQ. The V and J ends lost 4 bases and 5 bases respectively, with 4 bases between them. The CDR3 loop reads CASSINNEQFF. CDR3 sequence (DNA): TGCGCCAGCAGCATTAACAATGAGCAGTTCTTC. Filled out from reference TRBV5-1 and TRBJ2-1, the complete variable domain reads KAGVTQTPRYLIKTRGQQVTLSCSPISGHRSVSWYQQTPGQGLQFLFEYFSETQRNKGNFPGRFSGRQFSNSRSEMNVSTLELGDSALYLCASSINNEQFFGPGTRLTVL.

The chain has TRBV6-6 and TRBJ2-5; D may be TRBD2 (6 bases). The germline V and J ends were trimmed by 10 bases and 2 bases, with 17 bases remaining between them. Germline CDR1 reads MNHNY; CDR2 reads SVGAGI (reference sequence). The CDR3 has 14 amino acids. This CDR3 is CATQREGGQETQYF. CDR3 nucleotide sequence: TGTGCCACCCAACGTGAGGGAGGTCAAGAGACCCAGTACTTC.

This chain links TRBV12-3 or TRBV12-4 with TRBJ1-6; D not certain. Trimming removed 6 bases from V and 4 bases from J, with 10 bases in between. The CDR3 runs 14 residues. The CDR3: CASRLGSYNSPLHF. The CDR3 DNA follows: TGTGCCAGCAGACTAGGGTCTTATAATTCACCCCTCCACTTT.

The rearrangement links TRBV28 to TRBJ2-6, with a weak D call TRBD2 (6 bases). The length of the CDR3 is 15 residues. The ends were cut back, 8 bases at V and 1 base at J, with 12 bases in the middle. Germline V gene lookup returns CDR1 MDHEN and CDR2 SYDVKM. CDR3 protein: CASGRSGSGANVLTF. The CDR3 DNA reads as TGTGCCAGCGGAAGGAGCGGGTCTGGGGCCAACGTCCTGACTTTC.

V gene TRBV5-6 combines with J gene TRBJ2-5; D might be TRBD1 (6 bases). The germline V and J ends were trimmed by 3 bases and 2 bases, with 8 bases remaining between them. The germline CDR1 and CDR2 sequences are SGHDT and YYEEEE. The CDR3 length is 13 residues. CDR3 in DNA: TGTGCCAGCAGCTGGCAGGGGCAAGAGACCCAGTACTTC. Amino acid sequence: CASSWQGQETQYF.

This clonotype appeared a few times. This chain joins TRBV3-1 and TRBJ2-7, with D tentatively TRBD2 (5 bases). This CDR3 is 14 amino acids long. V gave up 7 bases and J gave up 0 bases, with 13 bases separating them. Germline loops: CDR1 LGHDT, CDR2 YNNKEL (reference sequence). The CDR3 sequence is CASNEGISSYEQYF. The CDR3, as DNA: TGTGCCAGCAATGAGGGTATTTCCTCCTACGAGCAGTACTTC.

The chain has TRBV10-3 and TRBJ2-2, with unresolved D. The CDR3 contains 15 residues. Germline V gene data show CDR1 as ENHRY and CDR2 as SYGVKD. Trimming left V 0 bases short and J 1 base short, with 6 bases between. CDR3 loop: CAISESFMNTGELFF. The CDR3 coding sequence is TGTGCCATCAGTGAGTCCTTTATGAACACCGGGGAGCTGTTTTTT.

The rearrangement joins TRBV3-1 to TRBJ2-1; D unresolved. Trimming left V 1 base short and J 11 bases short, with 15 bases between. CDR3 length equals 14 residues. From germline, CDR1 is LGHDT and CDR2 YNNKEL (reference sequence). Here the CDR3 reads CASSQGATRHKQFF. Here the CDR3 DNA reads TGTGCCAGCAGCCAAGGCGCAACCCGACATAAGCAGTTCTTC.

The chain couples TRBV11-2 to TRBJ1-2; D ambiguous. This CDR3 is 17 amino acids long. Deletions cut 3 bases from V and 0 bases from J, with 17 bases between. In germline, CDR1 is SGHAT, CDR2 FQNNGV. The CDR3, as DNA: TGTGCCAGCAGCTTCCCGTTCCGCAAGGGCTCTAACTATGGCTACACCTTC. Encoded protein: CASSFPFRKGSNYGYTF.

This chain links TRBV28 with TRBJ2-4; tentative D call: TRBD2 (6 bases). Trimming left V 5 bases short and J 1 base short, with 12 bases between. The CDR3 sequence is 15 residues long. The germline gives CDR1 MDHEN, CDR2 SYDVKM. The CDR3 bases are TGTGCCAGCAGTCATGTGGCGGGGGCCAAAAACATTCAGTACTTC. It encodes CASSHVAGAKNIQYF.

This rearrangement joins TRBV20-1 to TRBJ2-7, with D tentatively TRBD2 (6 bases). Germline V gives CDR1 DFQATT, CDR2 SNEGSKA (reference sequence). This CDR3 region has 14 residues. V was pared by 5 bases and J by 5 bases, with 19 bases between. This CDR3 is CSASLSGPEDEQYF. CDR3 coding DNA: TGCAGTGCTTCCCTTAGCGGCCCTGAGGACGAGCAGTACTTC.

The V and J genes are TRBV5-1 and TRBJ2-3; 7 bases align to TRBD2. The CDR3 spans 19 residues. V shed 0 bases and J 4 bases; nucleotides not matched to a gene: 17. CDR1 and CDR2 (germline): SGHRS, YFSETQ. DNA for the CDR3: TGCGCCAGCAGCTTGGAAGACAGTGTCACGGCTAGCGGACCAGATACGCAGTATTTT. Its protein product is CASSLEDSVTASGPDTQYF.

The V call is TRBV30, the J call TRBJ2-7, with D perhaps matching TRBD1 (6 bases). The CDR3 runs to 12 residues. CDR1 is GTSNPN and CDR2 is SVGIG in the germline V gene (reference sequence). Deletions cut 3 bases from V and 9 bases from J, with 15 bases between. CDR3 in DNA: TGTGCCTGGAGACCCTACCGAGGGGGGCAGTACTTC. Amino acids: CAWRPYRGGQYF.

On this clonotype itself: Relative to the germline gene, one junction end is altered; a read error may explain this. The chain combines TRBV7-2 with TRBJ2-2; 12 bases match TRBD2. The CDR3 totals 16 residues. The V gene's germline CDR1 is SGHTA and CDR2 FQGNSA. CDR3 loop: CASSVASGRATGELFF. CDR3 in DNA: TGTGCCAGCAGCGTAGCTAGCGGGAGGGCCACCGGGGAGCTGTTTTTT.

This rearrangement joins TRBV4-3 to TRBJ2-7; D might be TRBD1 or TRBD2, each matching 6 bases. Germline loops: CDR1 LGHNA, CDR2 YSLEER. This CDR3 has 15 residues. The ends were cut back, 3 bases at V and 5 bases at J, with 17 bases in the middle. CDR3 region: CASSQGGLSGDEQYF. CDR3 bases: TGCGCCAGCAGCCAGGGGGGCTTAAGCGGCGACGAGCAGTACTTC.

The count of this clonotype is one. The rearrangement links TRBV29-1 to TRBJ1-4; the D is unclear. Germline CDR1 and CDR2: SQVTM and ANQGSEA. This CDR3 is built from 14 residues. V was shortened by 3 bases and J by 7 bases, with 15 bases between the two germline ends. CDR3 protein: CSVEGRSGGEKLFF. The CDR3 DNA reads TGCAGCGTTGAGGGCAGGTCGGGTGGTGAAAAACTGTTTTTT.